This T cell receptor (beta chain) was captured in a study of hypomethylating agent response in myelodysplastic syndrome. General study points: Responders gained more novel clonotypes; non-responders had more contracted clonotypes after treatment.

The length of the CDR3 is 18 residues. Per the germline V gene, CDR1 is SGHAT and CDR2 is FQNNGV. Clones were read by immunoSEQ multiplex PCR, and TCRdb kept only the in-frame ones, dropping some. This table has 7,000 or so clones, more than 85% appearing once. In the case of this clone: Its antigen is still unknown. The junction departs from the called germline gene at one end, perhaps through a read error.

The chain has TRBV11-2 and TRBJ1-6; 7 positions match TRBD1. The origin of this receptor is a human donor with myelodysplastic syndrome. Sequenced here: bone marrow, sampled before or after starting hypomethylating agent treatment for myelodysplastic syndrome (not recorded which). The CDR3 sequence is CASSLTTGIPSYNSPLHF. DNA of the CDR3: TGCGCCAGCAGCCTAACGACAGGGATCCCCTCCTATAATTCACCCCTCCACTTT. Filled out from reference TRBV11-2 and TRBJ1-6, the complete variable domain reads EAGVAQSPRYKIIEKRQSVAFWCNPISGHATLYWYQQILGQGPKLLIQFQNNGVVDDSQLPKDRFSAERLKGVDSTLKIQPAKLEDSAVYLCASSLTTGIPSYNSPLHFGNGTRLTVT.